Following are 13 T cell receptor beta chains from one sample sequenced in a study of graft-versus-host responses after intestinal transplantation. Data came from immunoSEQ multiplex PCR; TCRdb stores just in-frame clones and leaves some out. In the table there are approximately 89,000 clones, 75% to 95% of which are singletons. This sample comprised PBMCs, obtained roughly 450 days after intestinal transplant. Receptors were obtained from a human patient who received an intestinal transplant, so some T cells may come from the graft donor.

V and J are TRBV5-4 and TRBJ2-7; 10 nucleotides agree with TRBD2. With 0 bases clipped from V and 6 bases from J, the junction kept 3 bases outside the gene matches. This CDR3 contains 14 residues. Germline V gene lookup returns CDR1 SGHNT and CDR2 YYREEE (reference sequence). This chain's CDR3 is CASSLASGGAEQYF. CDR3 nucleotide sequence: TGTGCCAGCAGCTTGGCCAGCGGGGGGGCCGAGCAGTACTTC.

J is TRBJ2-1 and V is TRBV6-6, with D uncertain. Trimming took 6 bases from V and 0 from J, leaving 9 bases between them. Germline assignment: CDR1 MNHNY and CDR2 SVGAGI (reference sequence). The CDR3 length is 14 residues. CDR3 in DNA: TGTGCCAGCAGGGTACCCCGCTCCTACAATGAGCAGTTCTTC. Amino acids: CASRVPRSYNEQFF.

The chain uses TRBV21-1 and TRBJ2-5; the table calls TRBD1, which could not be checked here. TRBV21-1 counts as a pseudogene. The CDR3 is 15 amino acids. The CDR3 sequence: CASSKVGRGVETQYF. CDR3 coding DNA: TGTGCCAGCAGCAAAGTGGGCAGGGGGGTGGAGACCCAGTACTTC.

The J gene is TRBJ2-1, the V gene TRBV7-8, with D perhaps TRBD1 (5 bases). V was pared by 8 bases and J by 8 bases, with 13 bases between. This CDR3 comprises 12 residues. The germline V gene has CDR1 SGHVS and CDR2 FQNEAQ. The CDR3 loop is CASGAGPDEQFF. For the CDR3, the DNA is TGTGCCAGCGGGGCAGGGCCGGATGAGCAGTTCTTC.

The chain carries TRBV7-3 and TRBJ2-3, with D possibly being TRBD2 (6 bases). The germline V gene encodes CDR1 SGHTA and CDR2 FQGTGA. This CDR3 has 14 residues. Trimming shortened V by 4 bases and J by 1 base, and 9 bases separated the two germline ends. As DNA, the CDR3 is TGTGCCAGCAGCTCCGGCGGGGGCACAGATACGCAGTATTTT. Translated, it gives CASSSGGGTDTQYF.

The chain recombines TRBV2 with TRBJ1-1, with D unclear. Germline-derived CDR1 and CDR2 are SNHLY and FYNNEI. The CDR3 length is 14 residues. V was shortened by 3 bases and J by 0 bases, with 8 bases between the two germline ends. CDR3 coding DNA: TGTGCCAGCAGTGAGCAGCTCATGAACACTGAAGCTTTCTTT. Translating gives CASSEQLMNTEAFF.

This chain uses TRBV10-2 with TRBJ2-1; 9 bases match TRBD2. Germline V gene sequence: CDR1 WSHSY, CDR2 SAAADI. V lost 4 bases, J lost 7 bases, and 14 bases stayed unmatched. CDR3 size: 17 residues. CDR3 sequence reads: CASSGPGGGALGNEQFF. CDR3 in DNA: TGCGCCAGCAGTGGCCCCGGCGGGGGGGCCTTGGGGAATGAGCAGTTCTTC.

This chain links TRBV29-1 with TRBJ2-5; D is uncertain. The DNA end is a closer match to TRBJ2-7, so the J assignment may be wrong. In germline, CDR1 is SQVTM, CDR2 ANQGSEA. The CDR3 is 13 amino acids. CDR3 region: CSVGVLSSYEQYF. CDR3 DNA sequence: TGCAGCGTTGGCGTATTAAGCTCCTACGAGCAGTACTTC.

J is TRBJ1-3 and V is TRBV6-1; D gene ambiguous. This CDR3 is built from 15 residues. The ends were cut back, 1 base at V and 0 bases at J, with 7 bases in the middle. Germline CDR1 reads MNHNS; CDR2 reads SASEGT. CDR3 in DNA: TGTGCCAGCAGTGAAGGTGGCCCCTCTGGAAACACCATATATTTT. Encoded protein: CASSEGGPSGNTIYF.

The chain's CDR3 is CASPGRNYYNEQFF. The CDR3 DNA sequence: TGTGCCAGCCCGGGACGGAATTACTACAATGAGCAGTTCTTC. The genes are TRBV6-1 and TRBJ2-1; D is possibly TRBD1 or TRBD2 (5 bases each). The germline gives CDR1 MNHNS, CDR2 SASEGT. V lost 8 bases to trimming and J lost 3 bases, with 14 bases between them. This CDR3 spans 14 amino acids.

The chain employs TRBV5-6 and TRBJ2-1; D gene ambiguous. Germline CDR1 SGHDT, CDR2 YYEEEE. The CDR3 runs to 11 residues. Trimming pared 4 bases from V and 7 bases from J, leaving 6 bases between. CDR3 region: CASSKPNEQFF. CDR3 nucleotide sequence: TGTGCCAGCAGCAAGCCGAATGAGCAGTTCTTC.

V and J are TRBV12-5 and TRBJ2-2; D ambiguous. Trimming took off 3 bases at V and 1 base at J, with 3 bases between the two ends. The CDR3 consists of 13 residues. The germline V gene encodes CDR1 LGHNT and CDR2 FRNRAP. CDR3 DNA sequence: TGTGCTAGTGGTTTTTTGAACACCGGGGAGCTGTTTTTT. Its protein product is CASGFLNTGELFF. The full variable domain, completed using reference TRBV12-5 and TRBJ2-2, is DARVTQTPRHKVTEMGQEVTMRCQPILGHNTVFWYRQTMMQGLELLAYFRNRAPLDDSGMPKDRFSAEMPDATLATLKIQPSEPRDSAVYFCASGFLNTGELFFGEGSRLTVL.

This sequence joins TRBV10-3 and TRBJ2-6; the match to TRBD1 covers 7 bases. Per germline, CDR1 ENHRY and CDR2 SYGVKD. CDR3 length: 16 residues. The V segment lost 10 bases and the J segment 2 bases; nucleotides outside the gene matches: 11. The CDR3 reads CATVHPGQAGANVLTF. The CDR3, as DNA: TGTGCCACGGTCCACCCCGGACAGGCTGGGGCCAACGTCCTGACTTTC.